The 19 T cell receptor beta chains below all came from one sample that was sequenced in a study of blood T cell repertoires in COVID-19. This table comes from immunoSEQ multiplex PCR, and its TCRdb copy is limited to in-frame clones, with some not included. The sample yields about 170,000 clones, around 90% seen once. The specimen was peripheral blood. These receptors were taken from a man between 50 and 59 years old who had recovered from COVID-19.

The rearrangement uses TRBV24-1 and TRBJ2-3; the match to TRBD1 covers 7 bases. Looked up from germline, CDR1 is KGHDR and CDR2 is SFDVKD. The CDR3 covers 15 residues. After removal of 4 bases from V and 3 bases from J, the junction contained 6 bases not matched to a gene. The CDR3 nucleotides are TGTGCCACCAGTGAAGGGGGCGTAAAAACAGATACGCAGTATTTT. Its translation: CATSEGGVKTDTQYF.

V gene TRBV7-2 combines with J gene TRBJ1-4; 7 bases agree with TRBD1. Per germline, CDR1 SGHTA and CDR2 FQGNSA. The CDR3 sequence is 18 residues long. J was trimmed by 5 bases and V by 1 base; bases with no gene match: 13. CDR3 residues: CASSLVGGAGGLNEKLFF. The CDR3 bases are TGTGCCAGCAGCTTAGTAGGCGGGGCAGGGGGGTTAAATGAAAAACTGTTTTTT.

CDR3 in DNA: TGTGCCAGCAGTCTAACCGGGACTGGAGGCTACGAGCAGTACTTC. It encodes CASSLTGTGGYEQYF. The rearrangement links TRBV6-5 to TRBJ2-7, with D tentatively TRBD2 (6 bases). The CDR3 is made up of 15 amino acids. Per germline, CDR1 MNHEY and CDR2 SVGAGI. Trimming took off 5 bases at V and 3 bases at J, with 17 bases between the two ends.

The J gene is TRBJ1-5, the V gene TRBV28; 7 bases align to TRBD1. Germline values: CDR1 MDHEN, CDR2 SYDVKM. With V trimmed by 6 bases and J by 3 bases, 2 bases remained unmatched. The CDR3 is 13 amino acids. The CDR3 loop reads CASRGQNNQPQHF. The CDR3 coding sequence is TGTGCCAGCAGGGGACAGAACAATCAGCCCCAGCATTTT.

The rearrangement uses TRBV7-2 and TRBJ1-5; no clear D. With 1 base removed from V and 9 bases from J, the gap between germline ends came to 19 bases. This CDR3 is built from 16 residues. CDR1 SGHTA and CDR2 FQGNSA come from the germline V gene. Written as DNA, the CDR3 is TGTGCCAGCAGCTTAGGGGCCAGCCACACCGAAGGGCCCCAGCATTTT. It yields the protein CASSLGASHTEGPQHF.

CDR3 residues: CASSLTGVIDQPQHF. The CDR3 bases are TGTGCCAGCAGTTTGACGGGTGTGATTGATCAGCCCCAGCATTTT. This chain joins TRBV28 and TRBJ1-5; no reliable D call. With 3 bases removed from V and 5 bases from J, the gap between germline ends came to 14 bases. Germline V gene sequence: CDR1 MDHEN, CDR2 SYDVKM. CDR3 size: 15 residues.

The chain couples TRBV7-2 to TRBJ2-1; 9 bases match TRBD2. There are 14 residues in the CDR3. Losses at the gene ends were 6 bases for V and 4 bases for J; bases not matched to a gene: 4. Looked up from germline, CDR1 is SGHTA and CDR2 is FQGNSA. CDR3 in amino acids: CASSRGGGYNEQFF. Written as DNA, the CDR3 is TGTGCCAGCAGTCGCGGGGGGGGTTACAATGAGCAGTTCTTC.

In DNA form, the CDR3 reads TGTGCCAGTAGCCGCCCTTCGGTGAATCAGCCCCAGCATTTT. It is translated as CASSRPSVNQPQHF. V and J are TRBV19 and TRBJ1-5, with D unclear. The V and J ends lost 6 bases and 4 bases respectively, with 13 bases between them. Germline V CDR1 and CDR2: LNHDA, SQIVND (reference sequence). This CDR3 has 14 amino acids.

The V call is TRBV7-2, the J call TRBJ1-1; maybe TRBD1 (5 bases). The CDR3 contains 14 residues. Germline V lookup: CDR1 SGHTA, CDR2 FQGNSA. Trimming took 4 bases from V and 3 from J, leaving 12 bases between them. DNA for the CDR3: TGTGCCAGCAGCTCAGGGAGACTAGACACTGAAGCTTTCTTT. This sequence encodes CASSSGRLDTEAFF.

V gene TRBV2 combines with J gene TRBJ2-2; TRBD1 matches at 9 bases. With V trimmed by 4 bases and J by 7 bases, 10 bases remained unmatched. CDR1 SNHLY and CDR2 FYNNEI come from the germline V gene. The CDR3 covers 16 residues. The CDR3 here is CASSGGQGPRGGELFF. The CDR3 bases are TGTGCCAGCAGTGGGGGACAGGGACCTCGAGGCGGGGAGCTGTTTTTT.

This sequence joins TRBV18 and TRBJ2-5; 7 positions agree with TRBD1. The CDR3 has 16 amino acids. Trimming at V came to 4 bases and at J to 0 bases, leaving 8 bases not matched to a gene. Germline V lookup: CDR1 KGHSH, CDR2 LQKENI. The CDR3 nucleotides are TGTGCCAGCTCACGATTAAGGGGGCCGTACCAAGAGACCCAGTACTTC. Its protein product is CASSRLRGPYQETQYF. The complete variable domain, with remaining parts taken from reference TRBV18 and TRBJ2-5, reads NAGVMQNPRHLVRRRGQEARLRCSPMKGHSHVYWYRQLPEEGLKFMVYLQKENIIDESGMPKERFSAEFPKEGPSILRIQQVVRGDSAAYFCASSRLRGPYQETQYFGPGTRLLVL.

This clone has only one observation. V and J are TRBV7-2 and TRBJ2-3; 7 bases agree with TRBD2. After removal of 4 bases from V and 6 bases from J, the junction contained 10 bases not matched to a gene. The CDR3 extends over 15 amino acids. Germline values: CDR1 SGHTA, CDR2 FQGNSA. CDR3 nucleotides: TGTGCCAGCAGCTCCGCGGGCGGGAGAGGGGATACGCAGTATTTT. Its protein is CASSSAGGRGDTQYF. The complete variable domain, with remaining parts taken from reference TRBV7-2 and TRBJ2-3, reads GAGVSQSPSNKVTEKGKDVELRCDPISGHTALYWYRQSLGQGLEFLIYFQGNSAPDKSGLPSDRFSAERTGGSVSTLTIQRTQQEDSAVYLCASSSAGGRGDTQYFGPGTRLTVL.

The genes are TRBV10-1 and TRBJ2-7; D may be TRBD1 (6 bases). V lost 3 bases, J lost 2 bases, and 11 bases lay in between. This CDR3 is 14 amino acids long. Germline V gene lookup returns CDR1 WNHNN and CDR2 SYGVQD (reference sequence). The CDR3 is CASSEGNRAYEQYF. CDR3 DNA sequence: TGCGCCAGCAGTGAAGGAAACAGGGCCTACGAGCAGTACTTC.

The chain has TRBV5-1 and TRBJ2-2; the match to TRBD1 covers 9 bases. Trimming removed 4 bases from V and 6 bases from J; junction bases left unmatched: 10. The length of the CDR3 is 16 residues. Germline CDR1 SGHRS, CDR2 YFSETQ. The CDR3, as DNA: TGCGCCAGCAGCCGATCCCCACAGGGGGCGCCCGGGGAGCTGTTTTTT. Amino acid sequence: CASSRSPQGAPGELFF.

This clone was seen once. The CDR3 region is CASTLIGNTIYF. The CDR3 nucleotides read TGTGCCAGCACCCTAATTGGAAACACCATATATTTT. This chain joins TRBV12-3 or TRBV12-4 and TRBJ1-3; no reliable D call. V was pared by 7 bases and J by 3 bases, with 7 bases between. The CDR3 extends over 12 amino acids.

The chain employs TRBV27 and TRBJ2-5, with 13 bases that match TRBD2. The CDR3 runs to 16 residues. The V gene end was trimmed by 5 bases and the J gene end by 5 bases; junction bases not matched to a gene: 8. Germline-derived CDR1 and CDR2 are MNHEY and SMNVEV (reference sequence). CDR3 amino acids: CASSPRGLAGLETQYF. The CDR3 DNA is TGTGCCAGCAGTCCTCGGGGACTAGCGGGATTGGAGACCCAGTACTTC.

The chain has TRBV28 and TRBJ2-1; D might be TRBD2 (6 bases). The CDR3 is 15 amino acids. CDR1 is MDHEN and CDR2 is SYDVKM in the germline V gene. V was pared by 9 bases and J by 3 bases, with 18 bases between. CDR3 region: CASQVSKDYYNEQFF. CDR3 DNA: TGTGCCAGTCAAGTTTCAAAGGACTACTACAATGAGCAGTTCTTC.

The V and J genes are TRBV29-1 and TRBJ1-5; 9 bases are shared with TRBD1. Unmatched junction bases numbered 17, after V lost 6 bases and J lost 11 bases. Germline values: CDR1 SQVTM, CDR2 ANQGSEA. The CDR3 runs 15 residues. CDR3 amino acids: CSVEVGTGRLGAQHF. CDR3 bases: TGCAGCGTGGAGGTCGGGACAGGGCGCTTAGGGGCCCAGCATTTT.

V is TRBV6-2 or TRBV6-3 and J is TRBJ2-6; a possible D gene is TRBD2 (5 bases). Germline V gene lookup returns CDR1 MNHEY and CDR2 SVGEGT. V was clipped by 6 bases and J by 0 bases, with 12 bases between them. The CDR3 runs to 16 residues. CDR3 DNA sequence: TGTGCCAGCAGCCAGTCGGGGATCTCTGGGGCCAACGTCCTGACTTTC. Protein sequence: CASSQSGISGANVLTF.